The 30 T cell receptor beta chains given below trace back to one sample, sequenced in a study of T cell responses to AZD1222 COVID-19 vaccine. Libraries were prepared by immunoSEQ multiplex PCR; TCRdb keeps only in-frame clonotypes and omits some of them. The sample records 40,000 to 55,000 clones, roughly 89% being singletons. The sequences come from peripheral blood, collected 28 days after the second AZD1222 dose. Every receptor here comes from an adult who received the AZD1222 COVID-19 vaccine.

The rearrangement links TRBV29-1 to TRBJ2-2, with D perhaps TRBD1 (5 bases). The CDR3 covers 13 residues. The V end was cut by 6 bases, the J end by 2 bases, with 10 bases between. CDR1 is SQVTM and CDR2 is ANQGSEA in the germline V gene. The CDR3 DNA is TGCAGCGTCAGCAGGGTTAACACCGGGGAGCTGTTTTTT. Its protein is CSVSRVNTGELFF.

The CDR3 loop is CASSLFFETQYF. CDR3 bases: TGTGCCAGCAGTTTATTTTTCGAGACCCAGTACTTC. The genes are TRBV28 and TRBJ2-5; D uncertain. The CDR3 runs 12 residues. With 1 base removed from V and 5 bases from J, the gap between germline ends came to 5 bases. Germline V gene lookup returns CDR1 MDHEN and CDR2 SYDVKM. Using reference TRBV28 and TRBJ2-5 for the parts outside the CDR3, the full variable domain is DVKVTQSSRYLVKRTGEKVFLECVQDMDHENMFWYRQDPGLGLRLIYFSYDVKMKEKGDIPEGYSVSREKKERFSLILESASTNQTSMYLCASSLFFETQYFGPGTRLLVL.

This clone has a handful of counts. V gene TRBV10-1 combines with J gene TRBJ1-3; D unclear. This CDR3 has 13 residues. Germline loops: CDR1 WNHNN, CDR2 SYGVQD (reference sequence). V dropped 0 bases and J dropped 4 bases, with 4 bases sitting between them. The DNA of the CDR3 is TGCGCCAGCAGTGAGTCAGGCGGAAACACCATATATTTT. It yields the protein CASSESGGNTIYF.

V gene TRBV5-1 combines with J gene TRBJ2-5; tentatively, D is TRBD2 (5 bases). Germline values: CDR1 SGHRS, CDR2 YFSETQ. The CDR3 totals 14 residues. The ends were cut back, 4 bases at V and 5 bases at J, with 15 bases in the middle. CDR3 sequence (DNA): TGCGCCAGCAGCCTCGGGGTCGGTGGGGAGACCCAGTACTTC. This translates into CASSLGVGGETQYF. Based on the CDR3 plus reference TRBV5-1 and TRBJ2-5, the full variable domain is KAGVTQTPRYLIKTRGQQVTLSCSPISGHRSVSWYQQTPGQGLQFLFEYFSETQRNKGNFPGRFSGRQFSNSRSEMNVSTLELGDSALYLCASSLGVGGETQYFGPGTRLLVL.

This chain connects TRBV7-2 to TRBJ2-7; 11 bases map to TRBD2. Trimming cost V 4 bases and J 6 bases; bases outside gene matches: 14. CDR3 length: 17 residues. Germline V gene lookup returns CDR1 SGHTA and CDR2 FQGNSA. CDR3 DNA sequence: TGTGCCAGCAGCTCCGCCGCCTTGACTAGCGGGGTCAGCGAGCAGTACTTC. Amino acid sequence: CASSSAALTSGVSEQYF.

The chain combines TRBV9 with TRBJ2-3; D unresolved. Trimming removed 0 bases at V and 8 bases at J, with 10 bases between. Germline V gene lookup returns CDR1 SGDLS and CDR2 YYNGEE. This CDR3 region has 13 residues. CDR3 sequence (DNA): TGTGCCAGCAGCGTAGCTCCAGGAAGTACGCAGTATTTT. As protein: CASSVAPGSTQYF.

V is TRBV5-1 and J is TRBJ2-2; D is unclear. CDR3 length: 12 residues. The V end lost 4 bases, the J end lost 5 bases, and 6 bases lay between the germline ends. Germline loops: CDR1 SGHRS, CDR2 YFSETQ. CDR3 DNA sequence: TGCGCCAGCAGCGCCCAGACCGGGGAGCTGTTTTTT. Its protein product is CASSAQTGELFF.

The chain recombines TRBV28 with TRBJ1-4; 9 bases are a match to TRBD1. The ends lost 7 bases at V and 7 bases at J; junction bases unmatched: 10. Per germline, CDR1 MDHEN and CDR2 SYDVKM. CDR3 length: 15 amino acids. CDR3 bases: TGTGCCAGCACCCAAACCGGGACAGGGATTGAAAAACTGTTTTTT. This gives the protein CASTQTGTGIEKLFF.

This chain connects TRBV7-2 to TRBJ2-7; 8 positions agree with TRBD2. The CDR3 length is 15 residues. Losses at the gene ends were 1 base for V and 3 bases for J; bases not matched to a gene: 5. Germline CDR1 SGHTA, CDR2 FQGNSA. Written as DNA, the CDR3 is TGTGCCAGCAGCTTAGGAGCGGGAGCAAGCTACGAGCAGTACTTC. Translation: CASSLGAGASYEQYF. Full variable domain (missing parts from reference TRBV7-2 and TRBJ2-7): GAGVSQSPSNKVTEKGKDVELRCDPISGHTALYWYRQSLGQGLEFLIYFQGNSAPDKSGLPSDRFSAERTGGSVSTLTIQRTQQEDSAVYLCASSLGAGASYEQYFGPGTRLTVT.

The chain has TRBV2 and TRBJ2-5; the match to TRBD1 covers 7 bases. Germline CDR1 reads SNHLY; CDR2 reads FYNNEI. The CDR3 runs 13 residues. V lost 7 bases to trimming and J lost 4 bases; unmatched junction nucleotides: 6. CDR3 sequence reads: CASKGTERETQYF. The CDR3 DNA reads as TGTGCCAGCAAGGGGACAGAACGAGAGACCCAGTACTTC.

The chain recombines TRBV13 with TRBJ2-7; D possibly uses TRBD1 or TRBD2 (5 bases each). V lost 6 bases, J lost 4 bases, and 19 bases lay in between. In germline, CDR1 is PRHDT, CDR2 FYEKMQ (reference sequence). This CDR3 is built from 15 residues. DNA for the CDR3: TGTGCCAGCAGTCGTCTGGGGACGGACCTTTACGAGCAGTACTTC. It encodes CASSRLGTDLYEQYF. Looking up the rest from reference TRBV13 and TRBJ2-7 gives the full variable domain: AAGVIQSPRHLIKEKRETATLKCYPIPRHDTVYWYQQGPGQDPQFLISFYEKMQSDKGSIPDRFSAQQFSDYHSELNMSSLELGDSALYFCASSRLGTDLYEQYFGPGTRLTVT.

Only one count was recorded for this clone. CDR3 nucleotide sequence: TGTGCCAGCAGTCCATCCGGAGATACGCAGTATTTT. Translation: CASSPSGDTQYF. The chain couples TRBV12-3 or TRBV12-4 to TRBJ2-3; D remains ambiguous. The CDR3 spans 12 residues. Trimming removed 5 bases at V and 5 bases at J, with 8 bases between.

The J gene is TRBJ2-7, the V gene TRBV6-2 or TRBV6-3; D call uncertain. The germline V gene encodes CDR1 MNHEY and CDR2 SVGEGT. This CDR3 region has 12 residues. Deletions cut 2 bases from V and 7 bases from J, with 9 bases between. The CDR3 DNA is TGTGCCAGCAGTTACCGGGTGTGGGAGCAGTACTTC. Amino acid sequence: CASSYRVWEQYF.

The DNA for the CDR3 is TGTGCCAGCAGTGAAGCGGGACTAGCGGGAGACAATGAGCAGTTCTTC. It translates to CASSEAGLAGDNEQFF. V and J are TRBV6-1 and TRBJ2-1; 14 positions match TRBD2. V gave up 0 bases and J gave up 5 bases; unmatched junction bases: 0. In germline, CDR1 is MNHNS, CDR2 SASEGT. The CDR3 runs 16 residues.

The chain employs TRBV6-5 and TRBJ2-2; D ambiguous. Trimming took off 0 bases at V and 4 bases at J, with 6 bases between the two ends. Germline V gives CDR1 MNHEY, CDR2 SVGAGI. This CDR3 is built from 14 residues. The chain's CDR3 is CASSYSTGTGELFF. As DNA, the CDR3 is TGTGCCAGCAGTTACTCGACGGGCACCGGGGAGCTGTTTTTT.

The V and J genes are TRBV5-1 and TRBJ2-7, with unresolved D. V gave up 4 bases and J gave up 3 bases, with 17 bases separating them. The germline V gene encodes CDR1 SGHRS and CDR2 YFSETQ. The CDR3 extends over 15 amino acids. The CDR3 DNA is TGCGCCAGCAGCCCCCCTCTGGCCCGCGACTACGAGCAGTACTTC. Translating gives CASSPPLARDYEQYF.

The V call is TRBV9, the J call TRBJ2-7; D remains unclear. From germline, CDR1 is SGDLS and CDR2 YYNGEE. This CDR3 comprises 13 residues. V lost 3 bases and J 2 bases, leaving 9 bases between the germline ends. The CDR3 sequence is CASSGATTYEQYF. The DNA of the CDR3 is TGTGCCAGCAGCGGGGCTACGACCTACGAGCAGTACTTC.

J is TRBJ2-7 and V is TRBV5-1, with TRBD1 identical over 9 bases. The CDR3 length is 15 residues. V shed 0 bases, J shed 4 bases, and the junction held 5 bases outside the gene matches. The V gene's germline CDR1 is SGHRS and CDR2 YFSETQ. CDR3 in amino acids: CASSLASGQGYEQYF. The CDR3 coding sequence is TGCGCCAGCAGCTTGGCCTCGGGACAGGGATACGAGCAGTACTTC. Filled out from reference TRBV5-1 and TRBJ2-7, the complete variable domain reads KAGVTQTPRYLIKTRGQQVTLSCSPISGHRSVSWYQQTPGQGLQFLFEYFSETQRNKGNFPGRFSGRQFSNSRSEMNVSTLELGDSALYLCASSLASGQGYEQYFGPGTRLTVT.

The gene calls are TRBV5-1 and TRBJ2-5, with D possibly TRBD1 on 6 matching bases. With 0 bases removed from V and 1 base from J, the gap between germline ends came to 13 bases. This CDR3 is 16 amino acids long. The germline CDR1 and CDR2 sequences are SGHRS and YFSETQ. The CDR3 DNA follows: TGCGCCAGCAGCTTGGCCCCCAGGGGAACCCAAGAGACCCAGTACTTC. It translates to CASSLAPRGTQETQYF.

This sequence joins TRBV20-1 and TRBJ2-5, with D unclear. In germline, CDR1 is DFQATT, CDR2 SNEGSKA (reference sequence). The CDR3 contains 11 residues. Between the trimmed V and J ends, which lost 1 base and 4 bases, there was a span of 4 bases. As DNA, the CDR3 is TGCAGTGCTAGAGGGGGAGAGACCCAGTACTTC. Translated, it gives CSARGGETQYF.

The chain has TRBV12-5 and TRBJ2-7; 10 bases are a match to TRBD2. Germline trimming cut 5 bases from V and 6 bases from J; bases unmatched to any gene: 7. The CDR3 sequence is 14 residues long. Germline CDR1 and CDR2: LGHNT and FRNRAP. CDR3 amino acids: CASGRAGTSVEQYF. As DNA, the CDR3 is TGTGCTAGTGGTCGAGCCGGGACTAGCGTCGAGCAGTACTTC.

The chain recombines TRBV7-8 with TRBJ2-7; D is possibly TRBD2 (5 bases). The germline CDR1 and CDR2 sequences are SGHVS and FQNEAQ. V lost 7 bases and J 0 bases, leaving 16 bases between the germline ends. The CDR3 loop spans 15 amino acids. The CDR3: CASIKWTGSSYEQYF. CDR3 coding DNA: TGTGCCAGCATCAAATGGACGGGAAGCTCCTACGAGCAGTACTTC.

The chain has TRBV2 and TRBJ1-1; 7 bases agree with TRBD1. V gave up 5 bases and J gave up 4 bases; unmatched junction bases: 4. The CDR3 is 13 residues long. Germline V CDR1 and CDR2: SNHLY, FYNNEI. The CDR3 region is CASSLYRGTEAFF. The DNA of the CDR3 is TGTGCCAGCAGTTTATACAGGGGCACTGAAGCTTTCTTT.

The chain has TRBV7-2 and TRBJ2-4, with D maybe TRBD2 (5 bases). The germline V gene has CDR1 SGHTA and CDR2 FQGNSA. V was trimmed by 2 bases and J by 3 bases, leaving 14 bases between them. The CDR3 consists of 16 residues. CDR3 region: CASSLLYGIRKNIQYF. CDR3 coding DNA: TGTGCCAGCAGCTTACTGTACGGGATCCGCAAAAACATTCAGTACTTC.

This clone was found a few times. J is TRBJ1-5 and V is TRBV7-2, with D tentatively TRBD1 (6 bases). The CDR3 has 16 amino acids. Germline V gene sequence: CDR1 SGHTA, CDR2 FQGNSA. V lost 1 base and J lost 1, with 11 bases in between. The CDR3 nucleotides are TGTGCCAGCAGCTTAGACAGGGAAGGGAGCAATCAGCCCCAGCATTTT. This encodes CASSLDREGSNQPQHF.

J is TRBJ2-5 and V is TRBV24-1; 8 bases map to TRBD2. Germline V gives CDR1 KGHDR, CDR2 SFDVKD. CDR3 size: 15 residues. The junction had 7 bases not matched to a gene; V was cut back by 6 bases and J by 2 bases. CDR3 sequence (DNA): TGTGCCACCAGTTTGAGCGGGAGCGCTCAAGAGACCCAGTACTTC. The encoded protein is CATSLSGSAQETQYF.

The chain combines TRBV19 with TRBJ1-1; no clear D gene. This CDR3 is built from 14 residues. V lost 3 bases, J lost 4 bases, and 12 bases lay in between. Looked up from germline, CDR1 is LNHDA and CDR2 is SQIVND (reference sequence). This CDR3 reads CASSIVVRGTEAFF. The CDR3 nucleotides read TGTGCCAGTAGTATCGTGGTGAGAGGCACTGAAGCTTTCTTT.

The CDR3 nucleotides read TGTGCCAGCAGTGTCGCCGGGACCACGACCTTAGATGGCTACACCTTC. Residues: CASSVAGTTTLDGYTF. The chain links TRBV6-4 to TRBJ1-2, with a weak D call TRBD1 (5 bases). V was pared by 4 bases and J by 6 bases, with 21 bases between. CDR3 length: 16 amino acids. Germline assignment: CDR1 MRHNA and CDR2 SNTAGT.

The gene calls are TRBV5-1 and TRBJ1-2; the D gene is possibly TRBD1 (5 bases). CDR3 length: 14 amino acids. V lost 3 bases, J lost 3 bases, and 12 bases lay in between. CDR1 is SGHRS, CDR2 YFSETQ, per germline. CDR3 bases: TGCGCCAGCAGCTACCAGGGCGGGGACTATGGCTACACCTTC. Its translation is CASSYQGGDYGYTF.

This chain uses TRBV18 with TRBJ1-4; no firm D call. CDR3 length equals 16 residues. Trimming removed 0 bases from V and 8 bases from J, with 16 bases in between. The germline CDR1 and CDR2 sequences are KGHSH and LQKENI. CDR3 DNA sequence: TGTGCCAGCTCACCACCCCAGGCGTTAAGGAAAGAAAAACTGTTTTTT. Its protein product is CASSPPQALRKEKLFF.